The present TCR beta chain was sequenced within a study of T-cell memory formation after mild COVID-19. Trimming cost V 4 bases and J 3 bases; bases outside gene matches: 7. The CDR3 has 14 residues. Germline-derived CDR1 and CDR2 are SGHRS and YFSETQ. This clonotype was recorded a few times. TCRdb recomputed calls from the 5' RACE reads with MiXCR, one row per CDR3 protein. In the table there are 130,000 to 150,000 distinct CDR3 sequences, about 6.1% of which are singletons. Material: PBMCs or a T cell subset sorted from them (not recorded which). This rearrangement joins TRBV5-1 to TRBJ2-7; the match to TRBD2 covers 7 bases. This receptor was obtained from an adult woman who had mild COVID-19 (a few samples of this study predate the infection). Cell type and time point are not known. The CDR3 spells CASSPAGANYEQYF. CDR3 nucleotides: TGCGCCAGCAGCCCGGCGGGAGCGAACTACGAGCAGTACTTC.